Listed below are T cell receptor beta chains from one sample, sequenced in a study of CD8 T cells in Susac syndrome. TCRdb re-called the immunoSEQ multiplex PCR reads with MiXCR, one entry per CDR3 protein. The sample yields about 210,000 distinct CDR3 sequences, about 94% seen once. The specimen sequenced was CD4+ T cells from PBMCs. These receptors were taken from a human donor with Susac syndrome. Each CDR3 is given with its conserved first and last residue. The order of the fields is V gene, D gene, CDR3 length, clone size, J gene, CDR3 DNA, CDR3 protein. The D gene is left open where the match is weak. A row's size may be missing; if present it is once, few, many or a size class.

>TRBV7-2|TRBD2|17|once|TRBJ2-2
TGTGCCAGCAGCTTTAGCAGCGGGGGGGCCGTAGGCGGGGAGCTGTTTTTT
CASSFSSGGAVGGELFF
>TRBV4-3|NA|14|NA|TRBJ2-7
TGCGCCAGCAGCCAAGATTCAGGTAGGGACGAGCAGTACTTC
CASSQDSGRDEQYF
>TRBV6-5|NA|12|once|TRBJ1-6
TGTGCCAGCAGCGGCTCTAATTCACCCCTCCACTTT
CASSGSNSPLHF
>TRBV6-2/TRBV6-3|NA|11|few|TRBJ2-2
TGTGCCAGCCTCAACACCGGGGAGCTGTTTTTT
CASLNTGELFF
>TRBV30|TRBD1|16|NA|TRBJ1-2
TGTGCCGGATCCGGGACAGCTTCATCCTGGGGCTATGGCTACACCTTC
CAGSGTASSWGYGYTF
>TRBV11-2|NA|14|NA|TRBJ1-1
TGTGCCAGCAGCCCGTTGGGGGGGGTAGCTGAAGCTTTCTTT
CASSPLGGVAEAFF
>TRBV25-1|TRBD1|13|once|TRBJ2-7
TGTGCCAGCAGTGCCACAGGGGGCTACGAGCAGTACTTC
CASSATGGYEQYF
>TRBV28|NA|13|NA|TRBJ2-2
TGTGCCAGCAGAGACCAGGGAACCGGGGAGCTGTTTTTT
CASRDQGTGELFF
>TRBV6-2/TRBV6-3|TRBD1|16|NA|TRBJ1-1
TGTGCCAGCAGCTCCGGGACAGGGGGCTGGAACACTGAAGCTTTCTTT
CASSSGTGGWNTEAFF
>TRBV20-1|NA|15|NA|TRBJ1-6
TGCAGTGCTAGTGGGGGGGGCGAGTTGCATTCACCCCTCCACTTT
CSASGGGELHSPLHF
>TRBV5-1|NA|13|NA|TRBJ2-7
TGCGCCAGCAGCTTGCAGCCAGTGAACGAGCAGTACTTC
CASSLQPVNEQYF
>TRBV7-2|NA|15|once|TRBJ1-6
TGTGCCAGCAGCTTAGCGGTGGAAGGGAGTTCACCCCTCCACTTT
CASSLAVEGSSPLHF
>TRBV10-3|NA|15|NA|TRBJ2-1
TGTGCCATCAGTGAGCGTGGGGGCTCCTACAATGAGCAGTTCTTC
CAISERGGSYNEQFF
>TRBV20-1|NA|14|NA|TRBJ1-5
TGCAGTGCTAGAGGGGCAGGGAGGAATCAGCCCCAGCATTTT
CSARGAGRNQPQHF
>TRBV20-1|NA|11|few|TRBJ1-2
TGCAGTGCTAGAGGGGGCTATGGCTACACCTTC
CSARGGYGYTF
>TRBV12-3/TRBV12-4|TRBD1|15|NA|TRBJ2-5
TGTGCCAGCAGTTTGAGACAGGGGGGAAGAGAGACCCAGTACTTC
CASSLRQGGRETQYF
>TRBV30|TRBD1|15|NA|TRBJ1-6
TGTGCCTGGAGTGTCCGCCGGGACAGGGCTTCACCCCTCCACTTT
CAWSVRRDRASPLHF
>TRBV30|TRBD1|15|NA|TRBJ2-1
TGTGCCTGGAGTCCGCAGGGGGCGCTTTACAATGAGCAGTTCTTC
CAWSPQGALYNEQFF
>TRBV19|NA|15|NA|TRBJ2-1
TGTGCCAGTAGTCCCCGCCAGGGGGGTGTCAATGAGCAGTTCTTC
CASSPRQGGVNEQFF
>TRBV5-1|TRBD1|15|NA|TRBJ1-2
TGCGCCAGCAGCCTTACATTGGGACAGGGGTTGAGCTACACCTTC
CASSLTLGQGLSYTF
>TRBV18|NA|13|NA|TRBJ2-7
TGTGCCAGCTCACAGGGTTCCTCCTACGAGCAGTACTTC
CASSQGSSYEQYF
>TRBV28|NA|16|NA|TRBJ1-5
TGTGCCAGCAGTTTACAAGGAGGGAACGGCAATCAGCCCCAGCATTTT
CASSLQGGNGNQPQHF
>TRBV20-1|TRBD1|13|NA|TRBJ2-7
TGCAGTGCTATGGACAGGGGAATGCACGAGCAGTACTTC
CSAMDRGMHEQYF
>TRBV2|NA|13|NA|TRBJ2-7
TGTGCCAGCAGATATTCGGGGCAGCCCCCGGCATCCTTC
CASRYSGQPPASF
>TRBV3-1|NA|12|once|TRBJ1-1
TGTGCCAGCAGCCAAGATGATACTGAAGCTTTCTTT
CASSQDDTEAFF
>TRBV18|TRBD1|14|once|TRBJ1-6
TGTGCCAGCTCACCGGGGCAGGGGGCTTCACCCCTCCACTTT
CASSPGQGASPLHF
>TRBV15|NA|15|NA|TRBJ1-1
TGTGCCACCAGCAGAGACGGGGCAAGCAGGGATGAAGCTTTCTTT
CATSRDGASRDEAFF
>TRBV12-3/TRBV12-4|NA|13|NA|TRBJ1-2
TGTGCCAGCACCAACTCCGCCAGCTATGGCTACACCTTC
CASTNSASYGYTF
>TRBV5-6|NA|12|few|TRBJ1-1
TGTGCCAGCAGCTTTCAGGGAAGTGAAGCTTTCTTT
CASSFQGSEAFF
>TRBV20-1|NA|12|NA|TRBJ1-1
TGCAGTGTGTTAGGGCAGGACACTGAAGCTTTCTTT
CSVLGQDTEAFF
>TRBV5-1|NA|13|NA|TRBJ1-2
TGCGCCAGCAGCTTGGTGGGGTTCTATGGCTACACCTTC
CASSLVGFYGYTF
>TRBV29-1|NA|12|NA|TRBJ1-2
TGCAGCGTTTCATTAGGGGTGGGAGGCTACACCTTC
CSVSLGVGGYTF
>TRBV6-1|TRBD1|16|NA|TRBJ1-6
TGTGCCAGCAGTCCCCGGGGGACAGGGGACAATTCACCCCTCCACTTT
CASSPRGTGDNSPLHF
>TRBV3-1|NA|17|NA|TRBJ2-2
TGTGCCAGCAGCCGGACCGGTGCTTTGACGAACACCGGGGAGCTGTTTTTT
CASSRTGALTNTGELFF
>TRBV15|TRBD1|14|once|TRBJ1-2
TGTGCCACCAGCCGGGACAGACAGAACTATGGCTACACCTTC
CATSRDRQNYGYTF
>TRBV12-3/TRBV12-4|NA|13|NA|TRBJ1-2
TGTGCCAGCAGTCGCTCGGGGGGGTATGGCTACACCTTC
CASSRSGGYGYTF
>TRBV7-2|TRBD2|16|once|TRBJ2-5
TGTGCCAGCAGCCGGCAGGCTAGCGGGGTACAAGAGACCCAGTACTTC
CASSRQASGVQETQYF
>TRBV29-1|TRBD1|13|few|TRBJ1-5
TGCAGCGTCGGACAGGGGACTAATCAGCCCCAGCATTTT
CSVGQGTNQPQHF
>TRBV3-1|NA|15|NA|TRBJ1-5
TGTGCCAGCAGCCAAGATGGGACCTCTAATCAGCCCCAGCATTTT
CASSQDGTSNQPQHF
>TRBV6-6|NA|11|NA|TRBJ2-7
TGTGCCATAGGGACGGACCACGAGCAGTACTTC
CAIGTDHEQYF
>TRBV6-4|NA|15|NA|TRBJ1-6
TGTGCCAGCAGATTACAGGGAAACTATAATTCACCCCTCCACTTT
CASRLQGNYNSPLHF